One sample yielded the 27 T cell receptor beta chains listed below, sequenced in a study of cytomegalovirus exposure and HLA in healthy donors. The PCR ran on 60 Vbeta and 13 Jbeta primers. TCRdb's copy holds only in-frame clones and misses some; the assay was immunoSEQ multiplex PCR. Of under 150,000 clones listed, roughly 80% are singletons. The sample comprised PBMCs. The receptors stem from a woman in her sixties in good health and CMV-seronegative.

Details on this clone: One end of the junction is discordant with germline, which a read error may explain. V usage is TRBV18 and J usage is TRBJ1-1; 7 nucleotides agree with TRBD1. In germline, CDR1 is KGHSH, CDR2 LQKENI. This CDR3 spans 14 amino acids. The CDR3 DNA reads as TGTGCCAGCTCACCCTTGACAGGGAACGCTGAAGCTTTCTTT. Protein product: CASSPLTGNAEAFF.

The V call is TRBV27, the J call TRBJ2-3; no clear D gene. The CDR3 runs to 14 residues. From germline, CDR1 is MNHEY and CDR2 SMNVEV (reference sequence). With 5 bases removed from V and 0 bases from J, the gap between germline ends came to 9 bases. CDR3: CASSPSRSTDTQYF. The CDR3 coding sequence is TGTGCCAGCAGTCCTTCCCGGAGCACAGATACGCAGTATTTT.

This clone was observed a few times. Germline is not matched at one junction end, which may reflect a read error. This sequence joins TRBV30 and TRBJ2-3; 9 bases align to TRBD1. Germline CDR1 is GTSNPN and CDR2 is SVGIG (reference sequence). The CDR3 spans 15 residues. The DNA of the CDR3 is TGTGCCGGGAGACTCCGGGACAGGGCAACAGATACGCAGTATTTT. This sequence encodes CAGRLRDRATDTQYF.

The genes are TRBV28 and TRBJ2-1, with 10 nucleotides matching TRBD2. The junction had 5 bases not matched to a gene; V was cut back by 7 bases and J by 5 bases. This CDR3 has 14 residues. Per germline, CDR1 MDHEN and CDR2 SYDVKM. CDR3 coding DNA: TGTGCCAGCACCACTAGCGGGAAAAACAATGAGCAGTTCTTC. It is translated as CASTTSGKNNEQFF.

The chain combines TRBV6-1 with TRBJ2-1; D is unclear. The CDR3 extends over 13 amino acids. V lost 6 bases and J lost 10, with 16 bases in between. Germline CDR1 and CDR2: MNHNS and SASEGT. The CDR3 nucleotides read TGTGCCAGCAGGGCTTCCTTTAGCATAGAGCAGTTCTTC. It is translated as CASRASFSIEQFF.

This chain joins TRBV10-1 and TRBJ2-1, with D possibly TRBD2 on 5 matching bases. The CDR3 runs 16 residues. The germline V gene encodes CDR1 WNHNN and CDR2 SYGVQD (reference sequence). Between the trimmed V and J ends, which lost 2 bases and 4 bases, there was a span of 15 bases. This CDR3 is CASSETHTKRYNEQFF. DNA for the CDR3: TGCGCCAGCAGTGAGACCCATACTAAGCGGTACAATGAGCAGTTCTTC.

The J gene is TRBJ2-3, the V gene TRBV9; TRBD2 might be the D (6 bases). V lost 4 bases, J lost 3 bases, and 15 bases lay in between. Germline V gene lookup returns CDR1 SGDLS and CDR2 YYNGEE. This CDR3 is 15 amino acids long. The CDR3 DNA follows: TGTGCCAGCAGCCCCGGGACTTGGGCTACAGATACGCAGTATTTT. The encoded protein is CASSPGTWATDTQYF.

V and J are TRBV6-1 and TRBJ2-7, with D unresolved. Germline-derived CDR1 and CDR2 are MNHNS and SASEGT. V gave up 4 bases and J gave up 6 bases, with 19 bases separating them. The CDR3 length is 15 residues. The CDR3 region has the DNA TGTGCCAGCAGTGCCGAGCTAGAAGGTCCGGGCGAGCAGTACTTC. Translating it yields CASSAELEGPGEQYF.

CDR3: CASSGGTGVQPQHF. CDR3 in DNA: TGTGCCAGCAGCGGGGGGACAGGGGTGCAGCCCCAGCATTTT. V is TRBV9 and J is TRBJ1-5; 10 bases fit TRBD1. The CDR3 loop spans 14 amino acids. J gave up 7 bases and V 3 bases, and 4 bases lay outside the gene matches. Germline CDR1 is SGDLS and CDR2 is YYNGEE.

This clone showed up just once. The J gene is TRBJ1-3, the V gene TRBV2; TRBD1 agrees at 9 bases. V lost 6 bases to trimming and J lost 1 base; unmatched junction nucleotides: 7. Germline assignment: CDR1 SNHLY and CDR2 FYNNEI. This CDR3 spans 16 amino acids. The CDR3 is CASRPQGAKSGNTIYF. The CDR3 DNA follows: TGTGCCAGCAGGCCACAGGGGGCGAAGTCTGGAAACACCATATATTTT.

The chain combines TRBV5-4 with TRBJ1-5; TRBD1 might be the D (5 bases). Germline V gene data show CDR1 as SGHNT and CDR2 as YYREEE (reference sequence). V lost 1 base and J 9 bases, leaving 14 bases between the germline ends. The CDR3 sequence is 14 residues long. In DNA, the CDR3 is TGTGCCAGCAGCTTGTTGGGAGGGGATAGGCCCCAGCATTTT. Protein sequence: CASSLLGGDRPQHF.

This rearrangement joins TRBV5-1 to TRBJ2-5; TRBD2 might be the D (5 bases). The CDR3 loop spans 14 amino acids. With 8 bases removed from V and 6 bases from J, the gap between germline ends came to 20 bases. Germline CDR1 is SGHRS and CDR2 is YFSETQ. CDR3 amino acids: CASLDSTLPKTQYF. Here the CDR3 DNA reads TGCGCCAGTTTGGACTCGACCCTCCCAAAGACCCAGTACTTC.

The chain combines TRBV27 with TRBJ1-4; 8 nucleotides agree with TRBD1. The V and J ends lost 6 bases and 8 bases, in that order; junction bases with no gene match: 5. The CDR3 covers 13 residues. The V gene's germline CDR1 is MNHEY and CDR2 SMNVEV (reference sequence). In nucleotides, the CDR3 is TGTGCCAGCAGGGACAGGGTAGACGAAAAACTGTTTTTT. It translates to CASRDRVDEKLFF.

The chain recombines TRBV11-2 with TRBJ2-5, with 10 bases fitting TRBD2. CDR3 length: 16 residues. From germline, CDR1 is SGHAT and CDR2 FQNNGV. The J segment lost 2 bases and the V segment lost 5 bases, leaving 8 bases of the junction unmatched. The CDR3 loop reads CASSQTSGPPQETQYF. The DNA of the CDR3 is TGTGCCAGCAGCCAGACTAGCGGGCCACCGCAAGAGACCCAGTACTTC.

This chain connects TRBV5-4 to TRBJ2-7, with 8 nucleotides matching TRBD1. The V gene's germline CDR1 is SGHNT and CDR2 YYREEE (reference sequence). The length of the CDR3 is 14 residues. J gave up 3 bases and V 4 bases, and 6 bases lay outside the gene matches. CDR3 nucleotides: TGTGCCAGCAGCCGGACAGGGCCCCTCTACGAGCAGTACTTC. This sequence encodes CASSRTGPLYEQYF.

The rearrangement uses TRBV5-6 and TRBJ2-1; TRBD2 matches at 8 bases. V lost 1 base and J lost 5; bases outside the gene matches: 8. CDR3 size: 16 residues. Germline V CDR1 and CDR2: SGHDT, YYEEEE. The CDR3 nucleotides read TGTGCCAGCAGCTTGCCTCCGGGGGGGAGAGACAATGAGCAGTTCTTC. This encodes CASSLPPGGRDNEQFF.

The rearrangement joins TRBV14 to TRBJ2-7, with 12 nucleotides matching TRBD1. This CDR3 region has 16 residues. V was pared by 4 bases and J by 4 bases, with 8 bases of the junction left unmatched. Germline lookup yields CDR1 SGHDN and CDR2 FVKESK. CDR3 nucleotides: TGTGCCAGCAGCCGATCACCGGGACAGGGGGCTTACGAGCAGTACTTC. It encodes CASSRSPGQGAYEQYF.

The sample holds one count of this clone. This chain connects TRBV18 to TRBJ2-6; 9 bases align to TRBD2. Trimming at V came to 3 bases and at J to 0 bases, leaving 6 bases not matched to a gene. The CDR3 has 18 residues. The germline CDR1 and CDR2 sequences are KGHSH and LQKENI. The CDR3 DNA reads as TGTGCCAGCTCACCGACTAGCGGAAGCATCTCTGGGGCCAACGTCCTGACTTTC. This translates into CASSPTSGSISGANVLTF.

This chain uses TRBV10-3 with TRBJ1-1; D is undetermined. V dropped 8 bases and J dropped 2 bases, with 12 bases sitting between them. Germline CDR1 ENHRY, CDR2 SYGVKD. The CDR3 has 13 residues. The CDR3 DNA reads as TGTGCCATCCGAGAGATTTTAAACACTGAAGCTTTCTTT. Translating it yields CAIREILNTEAFF.

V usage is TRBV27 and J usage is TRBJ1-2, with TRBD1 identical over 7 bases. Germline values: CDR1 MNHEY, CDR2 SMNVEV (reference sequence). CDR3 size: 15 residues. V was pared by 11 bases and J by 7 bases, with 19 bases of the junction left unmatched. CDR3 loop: CAPSNPRQGSAGYTF. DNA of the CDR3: TGTGCCCCAAGCAACCCCCGACAGGGCAGCGCTGGCTACACCTTC.

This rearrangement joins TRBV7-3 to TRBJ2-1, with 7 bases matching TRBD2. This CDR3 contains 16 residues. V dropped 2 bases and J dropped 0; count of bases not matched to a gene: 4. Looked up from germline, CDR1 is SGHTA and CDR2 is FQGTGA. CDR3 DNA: TGTGCCAGCAGCTTATACGGCGGGAGCTCCTACAATGAGCAGTTCTTC. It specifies CASSLYGGSSYNEQFF.

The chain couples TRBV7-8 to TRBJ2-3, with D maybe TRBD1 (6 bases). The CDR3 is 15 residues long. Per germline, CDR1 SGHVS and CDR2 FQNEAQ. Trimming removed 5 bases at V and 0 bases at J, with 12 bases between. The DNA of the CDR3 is TGTGCCAGCAGCACCCCGGACAGTAGCACAGATACGCAGTATTTT. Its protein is CASSTPDSSTDTQYF.

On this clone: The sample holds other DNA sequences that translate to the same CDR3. The CDR3 coding sequence is TGCGCCAGCAGCTTGGCGACAGGTTCCAATCAGCCCCAGCATTTT. Its translation is CASSLATGSNQPQHF. V and J are TRBV5-1 and TRBJ1-5; possibly TRBD1 for D (6 bases). Germline V gene data show CDR1 as SGHRS and CDR2 as YFSETQ. The CDR3 covers 15 residues. V shed 0 bases and J shed 3 bases, with 10 bases lying between them.

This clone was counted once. The CDR3 bases are TGTGCCAGCAGCTTCACTAGCGGGGGAACCGGGGAGCTGTTTTTT. Residues: CASSFTSGGTGELFF. The chain uses TRBV5-5 and TRBJ2-2, with TRBD2 identical over 11 bases. This CDR3 is 15 amino acids long. Germline lookup yields CDR1 SGHKS and CDR2 YYEKEE (reference sequence). The V segment lost 2 bases and the J segment 5 bases; nucleotides outside the gene matches: 2.

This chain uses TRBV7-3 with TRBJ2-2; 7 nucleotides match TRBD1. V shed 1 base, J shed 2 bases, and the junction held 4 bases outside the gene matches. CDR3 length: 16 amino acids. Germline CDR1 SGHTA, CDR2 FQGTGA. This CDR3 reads CASSLKGQINTGELFF. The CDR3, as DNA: TGTGCCAGCAGCTTAAAGGGACAGATCAACACCGGGGAGCTGTTTTTT.

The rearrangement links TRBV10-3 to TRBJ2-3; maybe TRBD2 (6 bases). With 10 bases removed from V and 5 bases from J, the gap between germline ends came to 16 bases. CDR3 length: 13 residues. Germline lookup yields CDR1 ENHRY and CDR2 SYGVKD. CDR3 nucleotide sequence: TGTGCCACACGAGCTCCGGAGGGAGATACGCAGTATTTT. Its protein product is CATRAPEGDTQYF.

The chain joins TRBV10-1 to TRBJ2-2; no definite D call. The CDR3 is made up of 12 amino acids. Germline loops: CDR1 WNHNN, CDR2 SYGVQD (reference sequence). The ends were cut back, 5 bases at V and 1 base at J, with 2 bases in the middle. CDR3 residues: CASSQNTGELFF. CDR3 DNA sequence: TGCGCCAGCAGTCAGAACACCGGGGAGCTGTTTTTT.